These 23 T cell receptor beta chains share one sample of origin, sequenced in a study of T cells in localized non-small cell lung cancer. The assay was immunoSEQ multiplex PCR, and TCRdb's table has in-frame clones only and misses some. The top ten clones hold about 14% of a sample with 26,000 or so clones, roughly 90% of them seen once. The source was peripheral blood, collected before any cancer treatment. The receptors shown here come from a female donor of 60 years or more with stage I lung adenocarcinoma.

The chain is built from TRBV30 and TRBJ2-1, with TRBD2 matching 9 bases. The CDR3 loop spans 17 amino acids. Germline CDR1 reads GTSNPN; CDR2 reads SVGIG (reference sequence). The V and J ends lost 0 bases and 4 bases, in that order; junction bases with no gene match: 10. The CDR3 DNA follows: TGTGCCTGGAGTGTTCTACCGCGGGGGGGCAGGTACAATGAGCAGTTCTTC. This codes for CAWSVLPRGGRYNEQFF.

The V and J genes are TRBV5-1 and TRBJ1-4, with 10 nucleotides matching TRBD1. The germline V gene encodes CDR1 SGHRS and CDR2 YFSETQ. The CDR3 consists of 15 residues. The trim removed 3 bases at V and 7 bases at J, leaving 6 bases unmatched. The CDR3 nucleotides are TGCGCCAGCAGCTCCCGACAGGGGGCTAGTGAAAAACTGTTTTTT. The encoded protein is CASSSRQGASEKLFF.

The chain links TRBV7-2 to TRBJ2-7, with 9 bases aligning to TRBD1. The germline V gene encodes CDR1 SGHTA and CDR2 FQGNSA. The CDR3 runs 14 residues. V was clipped by 6 bases and J by 3 bases; unmatched bases: 6. CDR3 residues: CASSTGTGYYEQYF. The DNA for the CDR3 is TGTGCCAGCAGTACCGGGACAGGGTACTACGAGCAGTACTTC. The full variable domain, with the rest looked up from reference TRBV7-2 and TRBJ2-7, is GAGVSQSPSNKVTEKGKDVELRCDPISGHTALYWYRQSLGQGLEFLIYFQGNSAPDKSGLPSDRFSAERTGGSVSTLTIQRTQQEDSAVYLCASSTGTGYYEQYFGPGTRLTVT.

The chain couples TRBV10-3 to TRBJ2-2; the D is unclear. The CDR3 consists of 13 residues. The V and J ends lost 4 bases and 4 bases respectively, with 7 bases between them. The germline V gene encodes CDR1 ENHRY and CDR2 SYGVKD. CDR3 sequence (DNA): TGTGCCATCAGTGGGTCGGGCACCGGGGAGCTGTTTTTT. This sequence encodes CAISGSGTGELFF.

This chain joins TRBV30 and TRBJ2-1, with TRBD2 as a possible D gene (5 bases). Germline values: CDR1 GTSNPN, CDR2 SVGIG (reference sequence). The CDR3 totals 11 residues. V was pared by 0 bases and J by 11 bases, with 8 bases between. The CDR3 DNA follows: TGTGCCTGGAGTGTACTCGGGAAGCAGTTCTTC. Encoded protein: CAWSVLGKQFF.

Here the CDR3 DNA reads TGTGCCAGCAGCCCGCGGGACAGGGGGCGGGGGGAGACCCAGTACTTC. Its protein product is CASSPRDRGRGETQYF. The gene calls are TRBV5-4 and TRBJ2-5, with 12 bases identical to TRBD1. Germline loops: CDR1 SGHNT, CDR2 YYREEE (reference sequence). V lost 4 bases and J lost 5; bases outside the gene matches: 9. This CDR3 spans 16 amino acids.

The genes are TRBV6-1 and TRBJ1-4; 8 positions match TRBD1. V shed 3 bases and J 2 bases; nucleotides not matched to a gene: 5. This CDR3 has 16 amino acids. The V gene's germline CDR1 is MNHNS and CDR2 SASEGT. The CDR3 DNA reads as TGTGCCAGCAGTGAGGCCAGGGGGCCTACTAATGAAAAACTGTTTTTT. Translated: CASSEARGPTNEKLFF.

The V call is TRBV18, the J call TRBJ2-2; D call uncertain. Deletions cut 3 bases from V and 2 bases from J, with 7 bases between. This CDR3 contains 14 residues. Per germline, CDR1 KGHSH and CDR2 LQKENI. The CDR3 loop reads CASSPDRNTGELFF. The CDR3 bases are TGTGCCAGCTCACCGGACCGTAACACCGGGGAGCTGTTTTTT. The full variable domain, completed using reference TRBV18 and TRBJ2-2, is NAGVMQNPRHLVRRRGQEARLRCSPMKGHSHVYWYRQLPEEGLKFMVYLQKENIIDESGMPKERFSAEFPKEGPSILRIQQVVRGDSAAYFCASSPDRNTGELFFGEGSRLTVL.

The rearrangement links TRBV5-5 to TRBJ1-1; D gene uncertain. The V gene lost 4 bases and the J gene lost 0 bases, with 16 bases spanning the gap. The CDR3 has 16 residues. In germline, CDR1 is SGHKS, CDR2 YYEKEE (reference sequence). CDR3 DNA sequence: TGTGCCAGCAGCAGGGTATCGGGGTCCTTGAACACTGAAGCTTTCTTT. This encodes CASSRVSGSLNTEAFF.

The chain uses TRBV5-5 and TRBJ2-6; D gene unclear. The germline gives CDR1 SGHKS, CDR2 YYEKEE (reference sequence). Trimming stripped 1 base from V and 0 bases from J, with 17 bases between. The CDR3 extends over 19 amino acids. The DNA for the CDR3 is TGTGCCAGCAGCTTGAAAGGTATTGAATTCGACTCTGGGGCCAACGTCCTGACTTTC. It yields the protein CASSLKGIEFDSGANVLTF.

The sample holds one count of this clone. The V and J genes are TRBV30 and TRBJ2-7; D remains ambiguous. This CDR3 has 12 amino acids. Germline CDR1 is GTSNPN and CDR2 is SVGIG (reference sequence). Trimming took 4 bases from V and 6 from J, leaving 13 bases between them. In DNA, the CDR3 is TGTGCCTGGAAGGATTTCTCGGCCGAGCAGTACTTC. Translating gives CAWKDFSAEQYF.

The chain links TRBV10-3 to TRBJ2-2, with D maybe TRBD1 (5 bases). This CDR3 region has 14 residues. The V end was cut by 7 bases, the J end by 0 bases, with 9 bases between. CDR1 and CDR2 from the germline V gene are ENHRY and SYGVKD. The CDR3 DNA reads TGTGCCATCAAGGAAGGGGCGAACACCGGGGAGCTGTTTTTT. Its protein product is CAIKEGANTGELFF.

Only one count was recorded for this clone. The chain has TRBV5-1 and TRBJ1-2; tentative D call: TRBD1 (6 bases). The ends were cut back, 2 bases at V and 3 bases at J, with 8 bases in the middle. This CDR3 spans 13 amino acids. The V gene's germline CDR1 is SGHRS and CDR2 YFSETQ. The CDR3 loop reads CASSLQGDYGYTF. DNA of the CDR3: TGCGCCAGCAGCTTACAGGGTGACTATGGCTACACCTTC. The whole variable domain, filled in from reference TRBV5-1 and TRBJ1-2, reads KAGVTQTPRYLIKTRGQQVTLSCSPISGHRSVSWYQQTPGQGLQFLFEYFSETQRNKGNFPGRFSGRQFSNSRSEMNVSTLELGDSALYLCASSLQGDYGYTFGSGTRLTVV.

V usage is TRBV11-3 and J usage is TRBJ1-5; D gene ambiguous. CDR1 and CDR2 (germline): SGHNT, YENEEA. V was shortened by 0 bases and J by 2 bases, with 5 bases between the two germline ends. This CDR3 has 14 amino acids. The CDR3 is CASSLELGNQPQHF. The CDR3 coding sequence is TGTGCCAGCAGCTTAGAACTGGGCAATCAGCCCCAGCATTTT.

The genes are TRBV9 and TRBJ1-1; a possible D gene is TRBD1 (6 bases). The CDR3 is 15 residues long. V was cut by 3 bases and J by 8 bases, with 20 bases left in between. The germline V gene has CDR1 SGDLS and CDR2 YYNGEE. CDR3 residues: CASSAKQGIVEEAFF. The CDR3 DNA sequence: TGTGCCAGCAGCGCAAAACAGGGAATCGTTGAAGAAGCTTTCTTT.

The chain carries TRBV7-2 and TRBJ2-3, with D perhaps matching TRBD1 (5 bases). V was trimmed by 3 bases and J by 1 base, leaving 8 bases between them. The CDR3 spans 14 residues. Germline V gene lookup returns CDR1 SGHTA and CDR2 FQGNSA. The CDR3 reads CASSFQGRTDTQYF. The CDR3 DNA reads as TGTGCCAGCAGCTTCCAGGGTCGCACAGATACGCAGTATTTT.

This chain connects TRBV11-2 to TRBJ1-2, with 9 bases matching TRBD1. The germline V gene has CDR1 SGHAT and CDR2 FQNNGV. This CDR3 contains 18 residues. J lost 4 bases, V lost 5 bases, and 17 bases had no gene match. The CDR3 DNA sequence: TGTGCCAGCAGCCCGATAACAGGGGGCAAATCCTCGTCCTATGGCTACACCTTC. Translating it yields CASSPITGGKSSSYGYTF.

The chain joins TRBV5-1 to TRBJ2-7, with TRBD2 matching over 11 bases. Germline CDR1 SGHRS, CDR2 YFSETQ. Losses at the gene ends were 0 bases for V and 1 base for J; bases not matched to a gene: 12. The CDR3 has 19 residues. The chain's CDR3 is CASSLVWTSGSSSSYEQYF. CDR3 DNA: TGCGCCAGCAGCTTGGTCTGGACTAGCGGGTCCTCTTCATCCTACGAGCAGTACTTC.

This clone was seen once. The chain combines TRBV4-2 with TRBJ2-1; weak D call: TRBD2 (5 bases). Germline assignment: CDR1 LGHNA and CDR2 YNFKEQ. The V end was cut by 10 bases, the J end by 8 bases, with 15 bases between. This CDR3 spans 12 amino acids. The CDR3 loop reads CATGRAFDEQFF. In DNA form, the CDR3 reads TGTGCCACCGGGCGGGCCTTCGATGAGCAGTTCTTC.

J is TRBJ2-5 and V is TRBV7-3; 7 bases match TRBD1. This CDR3 has 14 residues. Germline CDR1 SGHTA, CDR2 FQGTGA. The V segment lost 4 bases and the J segment 5 bases; nucleotides outside the gene matches: 7. The CDR3 reads CASSSTGSGETQYF. The CDR3 DNA reads as TGTGCCAGCAGCTCGACAGGGTCCGGTGAGACCCAGTACTTC.

The V and J genes are TRBV7-3 and TRBJ1-1, with 8 bases fitting TRBD1. Per the germline V gene, CDR1 is SGHTA and CDR2 is FQGTGA. CDR3 length: 13 residues. V shed 4 bases, J shed 6 bases, and the junction held 4 bases outside the gene matches. The CDR3 region is CASSYRQGSEAFF. The CDR3 region has the DNA TGTGCCAGCAGCTACCGACAGGGGTCTGAAGCTTTCTTT.

This rearrangement joins TRBV6-1 to TRBJ1-6; D gene ambiguous. The CDR3 runs to 15 residues. Trimming cost V 1 base and J 5 bases, with 9 bases left between them. Germline assignment: CDR1 MNHNS and CDR2 SASEGT. CDR3: CASSEEGFNNSPLHF. The DNA for the CDR3 is TGTGCCAGCAGTGAAGAAGGTTTTAATAATTCACCCCTCCACTTT.

The rearrangement links TRBV19 to TRBJ2-5; D is undetermined. Trimming removed 1 base at V and 7 bases at J, with 19 bases between. CDR1 is LNHDA, CDR2 SQIVND, per germline (reference sequence). The CDR3 length is 16 residues. CDR3 loop: CASSIGPAGEIGTQYF. In nucleotides, the CDR3 is TGTGCCAGTAGTATAGGCCCAGCAGGCGAAATTGGGACCCAGTACTTC.